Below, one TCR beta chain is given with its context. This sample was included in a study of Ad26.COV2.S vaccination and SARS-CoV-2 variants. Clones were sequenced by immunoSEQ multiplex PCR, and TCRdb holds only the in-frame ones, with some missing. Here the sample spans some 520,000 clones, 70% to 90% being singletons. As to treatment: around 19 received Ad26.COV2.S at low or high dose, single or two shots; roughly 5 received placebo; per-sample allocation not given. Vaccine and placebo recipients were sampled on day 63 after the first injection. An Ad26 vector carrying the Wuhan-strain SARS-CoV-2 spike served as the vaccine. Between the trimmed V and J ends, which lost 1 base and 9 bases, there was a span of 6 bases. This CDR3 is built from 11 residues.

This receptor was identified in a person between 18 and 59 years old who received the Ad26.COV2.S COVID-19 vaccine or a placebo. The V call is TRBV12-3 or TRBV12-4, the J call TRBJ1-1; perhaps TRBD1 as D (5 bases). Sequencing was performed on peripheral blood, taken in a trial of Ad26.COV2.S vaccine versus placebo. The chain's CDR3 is CASSLGGKAFF. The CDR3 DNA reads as TGTGCCAGCAGTTTAGGGGGGAAAGCTTTCTTT.